These 14 T cell receptor beta chains came from one sample sequenced in a study of blood T cell repertoires in COVID-19. Clones were read by immunoSEQ multiplex PCR, and TCRdb kept only the in-frame ones, dropping some. The sample includes around 77,000 clones, roughly nine tenths seen only once; the top ten take about 17%. Sequences were obtained from peripheral blood. These receptors were collected from a woman over 75 with active or convalescent COVID-19.

This chain links TRBV7-2 with TRBJ1-1, with a tentative D call TRBD1 (6 bases). The germline CDR1 and CDR2 sequences are SGHTA and FQGNSA. The CDR3 spans 15 residues. Trimming stripped 3 bases from V and 5 bases from J, with 16 bases between. The CDR3 DNA reads TGTGCCAGCAGCTTGGCCACGGGACAAATGACTGAAGCTTTCTTT. This gives the protein CASSLATGQMTEAFF.

The gene calls are TRBV28 and TRBJ2-7, with D possibly being TRBD1 (6 bases). The CDR3 loop spans 17 amino acids. CDR1 and CDR2 from the germline V gene are MDHEN and SYDVKM. The V gene lost 6 bases and the J gene lost 2 bases, with 23 bases spanning the gap. The CDR3 DNA is TGTGCCAGCAGCTTGTTGTTGCTCGGGACACCGACCTACGAGCAGTACTTC. Its translation: CASSLLLLGTPTYEQYF.

The chain combines TRBV5-5 with TRBJ1-2; 9 positions agree with TRBD1. This CDR3 contains 16 residues. Germline loops: CDR1 SGHKS, CDR2 YYEKEE (reference sequence). V dropped 2 bases and J dropped 2; count of bases not matched to a gene: 7. The CDR3 DNA is TGTGCCAGCAGCTTATCTACAGGGGGCGCGAACTATGGCTACACCTTC. Translated, it gives CASSLSTGGANYGYTF.

The chain carries TRBV3-1 (or the pseudogene TRBV3-2) and TRBJ2-7; D may be TRBD1 (5 bases). Germline assignment: CDR1 LGHDT and CDR2 YNNKEL (reference sequence). The CDR3 sequence is 13 residues long. Trimming left V 6 bases short and J 4 bases short, with 13 bases between. This CDR3 reads CASSIGAGYEQYF. The CDR3 nucleotides are TGTGCCAGCAGTATTGGGGCTGGTTACGAGCAGTACTTC.

This chain links TRBV19 with TRBJ2-7, with D tentatively TRBD1 (6 bases). The V gene's germline CDR1 is LNHDA and CDR2 SQIVND (reference sequence). V lost 10 bases to trimming and J lost 2 bases, with 15 bases between them. The CDR3 loop spans 13 amino acids. As DNA, the CDR3 is TGTGCCACCCAGAGCTGGGACACCTACGAGCAGTACTTC. It codes for CATQSWDTYEQYF.

This chain uses TRBV10-2 with TRBJ1-5, with TRBD1 as a possible D gene (6 bases). Germline V lookup: CDR1 WSHSY, CDR2 SAAADI. Between the trimmed V and J ends, which lost 4 bases and 1 base, there was a span of 17 bases. This CDR3 comprises 17 residues. The CDR3, as DNA: TGCGCCAGCAGTGGGGACATTCTAGGACCGAGCAATCAGCCCCAGCATTTT. Translation: CASSGDILGPSNQPQHF.

This chain links TRBV3-1 (or the pseudogene TRBV3-2) with TRBJ1-6, with D possibly being TRBD1 (6 bases). Trimming shortened V by 0 bases and J by 0 bases, and 12 bases separated the two germline ends. The CDR3 is made up of 18 amino acids. Per germline, CDR1 LGHDT and CDR2 YNNKEL (reference sequence). The CDR3 DNA follows: TGTGCCAGCAGCCAAGAAGAGGACAGAAGCTCCTATAATTCACCCCTCCACTTT. It is translated as CASSQEEDRSSYNSPLHF.

The chain recombines TRBV7-9 with TRBJ1-4; the D gene is possibly TRBD1 (6 bases). V lost 3 bases, J lost 3 bases, and 11 bases lay in between. CDR1 is SEHNR and CDR2 is FQNEAQ in the germline V gene (reference sequence). This CDR3 is 15 amino acids long. The CDR3 DNA follows: TGTGCCAGCAGCTTGGACAGCGCCGCTAATGAAAAACTGTTTTTT. It encodes CASSLDSAANEKLFF.

This rearrangement joins TRBV4-3 to TRBJ2-7; D perhaps matches TRBD2 (7 bases). The CDR3 covers 17 residues. Germline lookup yields CDR1 LGHNA and CDR2 YSLEER. V lost 5 bases and J 6 bases, leaving 26 bases between the germline ends. CDR3 sequence (DNA): TGCGCCAGCAGCTTCCACCAAGGGGGGGCAGGGGCGGGCGAGCAGTACTTC. Translation: CASSFHQGGAGAGEQYF.

This sequence joins TRBV9 and TRBJ2-3, with 7 bases aligning to TRBD2. Per germline, CDR1 SGDLS and CDR2 YYNGEE. V was clipped by 4 bases and J by 2 bases; unmatched bases: 10. The CDR3 spans 16 residues. The CDR3 loop reads CASSPIRGSLTDTQYF. As DNA, the CDR3 is TGTGCCAGCAGCCCAATTCGCGGGAGCCTCACAGATACGCAGTATTTT.

This clone was observed once. CDR3 sequence: CASSPGYSTPYYGYTF. DNA for the CDR3: TGCGCCAGCAGCCCGGGATACTCAACTCCGTACTATGGCTACACCTTC. The rearrangement uses TRBV5-1 and TRBJ1-2, with D uncertain. The V gene lost 4 bases and the J gene lost 3 bases, with 19 bases spanning the gap. Germline lookup yields CDR1 SGHRS and CDR2 YFSETQ. This CDR3 spans 16 amino acids. Looking up the rest from reference TRBV5-1 and TRBJ1-2 gives the full variable domain: KAGVTQTPRYLIKTRGQQVTLSCSPISGHRSVSWYQQTPGQGLQFLFEYFSETQRNKGNFPGRFSGRQFSNSRSEMNVSTLELGDSALYLCASSPGYSTPYYGYTFGSGTRLTVV.

The chain links TRBV2 to TRBJ1-1; 8 bases are a match to TRBD1. CDR1 and CDR2 from the germline V gene are SNHLY and FYNNEI. The V and J ends lost 6 bases and 7 bases, in that order; junction bases with no gene match: 7. The CDR3 contains 13 residues. CDR3 DNA: TGTGCCAGCAGGCGGACAGGGAGGGATGAAGCTTTCTTT. Protein: CASRRTGRDEAFF.

CDR3 loop: CASSRTGSGANVLTF. In nucleotides, the CDR3 is TGTGCCAGCAGCCGGACAGGGTCTGGGGCCAACGTCCTGACTTTC. The chain is built from TRBV5-6 and TRBJ2-6; 8 nucleotides align to TRBD1. Looked up from germline, CDR1 is SGHDT and CDR2 is YYEEEE. This CDR3 spans 15 amino acids. With 4 bases clipped from V and 1 base from J, the junction kept 1 base outside the gene matches.

The rearrangement joins TRBV5-5 to TRBJ2-7; no clear D. Germline-derived CDR1 and CDR2 are SGHKS and YYEKEE (reference sequence). This CDR3 contains 11 residues. Trimming left V 4 bases short and J 6 bases short, with 8 bases between. CDR3 protein: CASSLDGEQYF. The CDR3 DNA reads TGTGCCAGCAGCCTGGACGGCGAGCAGTACTTC.